The clone carrying this T cell receptor (beta chain) was seen a handful of times. Its specificity is unknown. The sample belongs to a study of T cell clonality in common variable immunodeficiency. Study-wide results and caveats: Compared with controls, CVID subjects had fewer shared TCRbeta clones. Fewer deletions and N-nucleotide insertions were reportedly seen in common variable immunodeficiency TCR beta sequences.

TCRdb's copy holds only in-frame clones and misses some; the assay was immunoSEQ multiplex PCR. The record shows roughly 42,000 clones for this sample, with no singletons present. Both groups were predominantly of Caucasian heritage. The specimen sequenced was peripheral blood mononuclear cells. The clonotype was recovered from a human donor with common variable immunodeficiency.

The part of the CDR3 DNA that was read is TGTGCCTGGAGTGGTAGATACAGGGAAATTGAATTCACAGATACG. Its protein product is CAWSGRYREIEFTDT. The CDR3 reads in full as CAWSGRYREIEFTDTQYF. The V call is TRBV30, the J call TRBJ2-3; D perhaps matches TRBD1 (6 bases). The missing CDR3 end, 3 residues past where the read stops, is filled in from the germline J gene. Deletions cut 1 base from V and 2 bases from J, with 22 bases between. This CDR3 spans 18 amino acids. The germline V gene encodes CDR1 GTSNPN and CDR2 SVGIG (reference sequence).